The clone carrying this T cell receptor beta chain was found a few times. Its antigen remains unknown. Using its own MiXCR run on the 5' RACE reads, TCRdb lists one record per CDR3 protein. Among roughly 450,000 distinct CDR3 sequences, around a sixth were seen once, and the ten largest hold 10% to 15%. The CDR3 runs 18 residues. With V trimmed by 1 base and J by 4 bases, 10 bases remained unmatched. Germline V gene data show CDR1 as MGHRA and CDR2 as YSYEKL. This record comes from a study of T-cell memory formation after mild COVID-19. Study-level information: Clusters of TCRs were largely donor specific.

Notes on the study in general: Pre-infection memory carried some responding clones, suggesting that cross-reactive memory joined.

Sequencing was performed on PBMCs or a T cell subset sorted from them (not recorded which). The TCR originated in an adult woman who had mild COVID-19 (a few samples of this study predate the infection). Cell type and time point are not known. The rearrangement links TRBV4-1 to TRBJ2-5; 12 nucleotides match TRBD2. The CDR3 loop reads CASSQGPTSGGPRETQYF. DNA of the CDR3: TGCGCCAGCAGCCAAGGCCCCACTAGCGGGGGGCCCCGAGAGACCCAGTACTTC.